The T cell receptor beta chain described here comes from a study of T cell clones after liver transplantation. TCRdb keeps only in-frame clones here, not all; method: immunoSEQ multiplex PCR. Of 95,000 to 110,000 clones listed, around 84% were seen once; the top ten hold about 2.8%. The CDR3 length is 13 residues. Per the germline V gene, CDR1 is SNHLY and CDR2 is FYNNEI. The V end lost 6 bases, the J end lost 6 bases, and 13 bases lay between the germline ends. This material consisted of CD4+ T cells from blood, taken roughly 50 months after liver transplant. The chain employs TRBV2 and TRBJ2-3, with a tentative D call TRBD1 (6 bases). This sequence was found in a human patient who received a liver transplant. Some of the T cells may derive from the graft donor. CDR3 nucleotide sequence: TGTGCCAGCAGGGACAGTGGGTCGGATACGCAGTATTTT. Encoded protein: CASRDSGSDTQYF.